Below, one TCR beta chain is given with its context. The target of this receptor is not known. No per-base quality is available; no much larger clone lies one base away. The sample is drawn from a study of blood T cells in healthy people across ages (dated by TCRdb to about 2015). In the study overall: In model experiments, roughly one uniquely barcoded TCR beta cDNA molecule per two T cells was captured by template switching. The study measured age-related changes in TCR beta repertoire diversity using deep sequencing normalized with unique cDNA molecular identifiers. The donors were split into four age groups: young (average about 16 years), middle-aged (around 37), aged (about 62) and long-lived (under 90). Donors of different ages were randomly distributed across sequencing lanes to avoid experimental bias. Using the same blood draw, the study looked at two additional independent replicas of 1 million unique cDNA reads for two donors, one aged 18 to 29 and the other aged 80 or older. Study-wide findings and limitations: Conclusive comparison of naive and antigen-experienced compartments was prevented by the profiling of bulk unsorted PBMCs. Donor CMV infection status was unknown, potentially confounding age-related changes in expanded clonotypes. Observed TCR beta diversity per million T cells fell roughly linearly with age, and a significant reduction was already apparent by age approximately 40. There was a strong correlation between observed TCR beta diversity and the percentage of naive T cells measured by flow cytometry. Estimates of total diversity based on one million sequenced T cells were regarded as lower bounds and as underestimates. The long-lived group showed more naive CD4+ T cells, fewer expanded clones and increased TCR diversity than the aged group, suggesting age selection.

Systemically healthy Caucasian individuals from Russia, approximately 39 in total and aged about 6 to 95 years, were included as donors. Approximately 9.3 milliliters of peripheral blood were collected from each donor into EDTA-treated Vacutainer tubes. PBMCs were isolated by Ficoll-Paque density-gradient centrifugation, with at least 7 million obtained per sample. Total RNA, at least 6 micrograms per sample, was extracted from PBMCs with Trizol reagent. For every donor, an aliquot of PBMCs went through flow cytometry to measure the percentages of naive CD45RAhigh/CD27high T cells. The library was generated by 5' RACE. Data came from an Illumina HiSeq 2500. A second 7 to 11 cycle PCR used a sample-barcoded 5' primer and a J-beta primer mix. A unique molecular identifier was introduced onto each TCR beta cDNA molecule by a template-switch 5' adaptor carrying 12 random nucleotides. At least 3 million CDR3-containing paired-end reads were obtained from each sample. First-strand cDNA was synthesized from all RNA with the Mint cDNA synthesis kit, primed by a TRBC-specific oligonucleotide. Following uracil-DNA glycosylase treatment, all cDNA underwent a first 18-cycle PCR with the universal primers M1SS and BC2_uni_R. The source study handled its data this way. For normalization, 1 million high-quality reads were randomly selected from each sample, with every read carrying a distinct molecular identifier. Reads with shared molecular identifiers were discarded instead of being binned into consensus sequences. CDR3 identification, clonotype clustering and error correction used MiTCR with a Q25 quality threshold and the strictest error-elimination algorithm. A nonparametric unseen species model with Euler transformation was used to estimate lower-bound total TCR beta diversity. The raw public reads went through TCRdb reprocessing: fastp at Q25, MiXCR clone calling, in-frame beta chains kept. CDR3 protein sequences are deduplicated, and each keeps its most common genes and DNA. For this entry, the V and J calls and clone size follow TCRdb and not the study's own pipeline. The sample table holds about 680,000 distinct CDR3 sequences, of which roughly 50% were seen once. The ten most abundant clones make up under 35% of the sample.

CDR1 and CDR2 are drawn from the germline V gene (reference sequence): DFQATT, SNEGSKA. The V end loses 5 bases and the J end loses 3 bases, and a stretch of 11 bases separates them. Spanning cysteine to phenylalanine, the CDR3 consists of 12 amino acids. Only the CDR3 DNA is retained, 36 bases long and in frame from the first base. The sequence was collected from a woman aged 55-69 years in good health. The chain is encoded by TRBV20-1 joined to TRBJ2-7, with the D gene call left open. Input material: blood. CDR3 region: CSAPRPIYEQYF. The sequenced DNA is TGCAGTGCTCCCCGACCGATCTACGAGCAGTACTTC.